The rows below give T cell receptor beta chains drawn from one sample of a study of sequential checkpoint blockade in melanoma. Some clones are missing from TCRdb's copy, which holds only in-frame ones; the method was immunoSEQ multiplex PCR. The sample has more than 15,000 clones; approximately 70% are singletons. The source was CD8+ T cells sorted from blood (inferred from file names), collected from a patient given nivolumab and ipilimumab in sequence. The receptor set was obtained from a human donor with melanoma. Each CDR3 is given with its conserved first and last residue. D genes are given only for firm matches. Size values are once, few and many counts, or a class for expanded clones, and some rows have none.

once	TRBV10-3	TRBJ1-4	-	CAISERLAGAPTNEKLFF	TGTGCCATCAGTGAGCGGCTCGCGGGGGCCCCAACTAATGAAAAACTGTTTTTT
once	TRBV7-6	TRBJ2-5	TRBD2	CASSLEEGTTHWETQYF	TGTGCCAGCAGCTTAGAGGAGGGGACTACGCATTGGGAGACCCAGTACTTC
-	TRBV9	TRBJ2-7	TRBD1	CASSVGGQGAREQYF	TGTGCCAGCAGCGTAGGGGGACAGGGGGCGCGTGAGCAGTACTTC
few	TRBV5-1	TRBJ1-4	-	CASSLAGRADEKLFF	TGTGCCAGCAGCTTGGCGGGCAGGGCGGATGAAAAACTGTTTTTT
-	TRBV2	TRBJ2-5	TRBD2	CASSEIAGWETQYF	TGTGCCAGCAGTGAAATAGCGGGATGGGAGACCCAGTACTTC
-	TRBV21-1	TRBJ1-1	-	CASSKGPRRSGTGGVGEAFF	TGTGCCAGCAGCAAAGGTCCCCGGAGGTCCGGGACAGGGGGCGTCGGTGAAGCTTTCTTT
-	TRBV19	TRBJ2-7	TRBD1	CASSNRDRSSYEQYF	TGTGCCAGTAGTAACCGGGACAGGAGCTCCTACGAGCAGTACTTC
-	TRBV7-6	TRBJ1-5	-	CASSRDYYSNQPQHF	TGTGCCAGCAGCCGCGATTATTATAGCAATCAGCCCCAGCATTTT
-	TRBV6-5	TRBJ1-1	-	CASSYTDTNTEAFF	TGTGCCAGCAGTTACACGGACACTAACACTGAAGCTTTCTTT
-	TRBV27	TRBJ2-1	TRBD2	CASSYGGSPGGQFF	TGTGCCAGCAGTTATGGGGGGAGTCCGGGAGGGCAGTTCTTC
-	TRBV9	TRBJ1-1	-	CASSVGRALNTEAFF	TGTGCCAGCAGCGTAGGCAGGGCCCTGAACACTGAAGCTTTCTTT